This TCR beta chain is from a study of cytomegalovirus exposure and HLA in healthy donors. Broader study findings: Highest at DRB1 and lowest at HLA-C, TCR association rates differed among HLA loci in a later analysis. Accurate prediction of most subjects' HLA-A and HLA-B alleles from TCR beta sequences was reported. Other equally common chains were less clonally expanded than HLA-associated TCR beta chains, a later analysis showed.

In the case of this clone: What it binds is not known.

Both 60 Vbeta primers and 13 Jbeta primers went into the PCR. TCRdb keeps only in-frame clones here, not all; method: immunoSEQ multiplex PCR. The sample holds roughly 200,000 clones, 80% to 90% seen once. Sequences were obtained from PBMCs. The origin of this receptor is a man aged 35-49 years in good health and CMV-seropositive.

CDR3 protein: CASSSGQGAHYGYTF. As DNA, the CDR3 is TGTGCCAGCAGCTCCGGACAGGGGGCTCACTATGGCTACACCTTC. The gene calls are TRBV7-3 and TRBJ1-2; TRBD1 matches 11 bases. The CDR3 runs 15 residues. Germline CDR1 is SGHTA and CDR2 is FQGTGA. V lost 4 bases, J lost 3 bases, and 4 bases stayed unmatched.